This TCR beta chain is from a study of post-analysis software for immune sequencing data (dated by TCRdb to the mid-2010s). At the level of the whole study: The recorded disease courses included relapsing-remitting, secondary progressive and progressive-relapsing multiple sclerosis, and some patients had no subtype annotation. The patient repertoires were compared against roughly 12 previously published healthy control repertoires obtained from donors aged 6 to 25 years. A subset of samples was prepared in parallel using single-end sample barcoding, then pooled and co-amplified after Illumina adapter ligation. General study outcomes and caveats: Patients showed significantly higher frequencies than controls for a few TRBV segments, among them TRBV5-6, TRBV5-1 and TRBV20-1. Direct clustering with F measure revealed strong co-clustering of samples prepared in the same batch, which led to a batch-effect correction. The multiple sclerosis patient group was slightly younger than the control group. Compared with controls, multiple sclerosis patients had significantly lower normalized Chao1 diversity, a finding suggesting substantial peripheral T-cell clonal expansion.

Libraries came from PCR. Sequencing took place on an Illumina HiSeq 2500. Unique molecular identifiers were incorporated into TCR beta cDNA libraries to reduce PCR and sequencing biases. Approximately 500,000 cDNA molecules were obtained for every 1 to 10 million input T cells, so each molecule roughly corresponded to one T cell. The patient libraries were prepared and sequenced with the same protocol used for the earlier healthy control dataset. Samples belonging to the same batch were prepared together, multiplexed and sequenced on a shared HiSeq lane. On the authors' methods: Raw barcoded reads were processed with MIGEC, and single-read molecular identifier groups were discarded before consensus assembly and CDR3 extraction. VDJtools was used for post-analysis of the clonotype tables, with diversity normalized by down-sampling every dataset to the smallest sample size. In repertoire overlap clustering, CDR3 amino acid sequences, but not nucleotide sequences, were matched to correct batch-related cross-sample contamination. In TCRdb, the public reads were trimmed at Q25 with fastp and aligned with MiXCR, with productive beta chains retained. When rows share a CDR3 protein, they turn into one entry using the most common DNA and genes. For this entry, the V and J calls and clone size follow TCRdb and not the study's own pipeline. This sample has about 800,000 distinct CDR3 sequences in its table, and 25% to 30% of those were observed once. The top ten constitute roughly 0.53% of the sample.

Concerning this clonotype itself: Its specific antigen is unknown. It has no much larger one-base neighbor in the sample; base qualities were not kept.

CDR1 and CDR2, looked up from the germline V gene, are SGHDT and YYEEEE. The CDR3, cysteine through phenylalanine, is 18 amino acids long. Solely the CDR3 DNA is kept, with 54 bases framed from the first base. V sheds 1 base and J sheds 0 bases, leaving 19 bases between their ends. TCR beta repertoires were profiled from peripheral blood of 13 young patients with multiple sclerosis to demonstrate the VDJtools post-analysis software. Multiple sclerosis patients were children and adolescents aged roughly 6 to 17 years. This sequence was found in a girl aged 10-17 years with multiple sclerosis. The chain joins TRBV5-6 to TRBJ2-5, with TRBD1 tentatively as D gene (5 bases match). What was sequenced was blood. The DNA sequence is given as TGTGCCAGCAGCTTGTATCGGGTCCGCACGGACAACCAAGAGACCCAGTACTTC. It codes for CASSLYRVRTDNQETQYF.